This TCR beta chain originates from a study of blood T cells in healthy people across ages. The CDR3 is made up of 15 amino acids. Looked up from germline, CDR1 is SGHNT and CDR2 is YENEEA. V was pared by 5 bases and J by 4 bases, with 15 bases between. A second about 7 to 12 cycle PCR used barcoded and J-beta primers. Tags on each cDNA molecule came from a template-switch adaptor with 12 random nucleotides. No fewer than 3 million CDR3-containing paired-end reads came from each sample. TCRdb ran MiXCR on the 5' RACE reads and lists one entry per CDR3 protein. The sample lists 1.5 million or so distinct CDR3 sequences, approximately 38% occurring once. Drawing of peripheral blood yielded about 10 milliliters from each donor.

Specimen: blood. The chain combines TRBV11-3 with TRBJ2-1, with D perhaps matching TRBD2 (7 bases). The receptor comes from a woman under 30 in good health. CDR3 coding DNA: TGTGCCAGCAGCCCCGGGGAGGGGGTTTACAATGAGCAGTTCTTC. Residues: CASSPGEGVYNEQFF.